This T cell receptor (beta chain) was profiled in a study of early T cells in non-severe SARS-CoV-2 infection. The CDR3 covers 16 residues. V shed 4 bases and J shed 0 bases, with 16 bases lying between them. The germline CDR1 and CDR2 sequences are MDHEN and SYDVKM. One entry per CDR3 protein, called by TCRdb with MiXCR from the 5' RACE reads. The sample has about 64,000 distinct CDR3 sequences, around 18% seen once; the top ten hold around 9.8%. The sample consisted of whole blood, taken at baseline. The chain combines TRBV28 with TRBJ2-7; the D gene is possibly TRBD2 (6 bases). This receptor was obtained from an adult who was a healthcare worker with PCR-confirmed SARS-CoV-2 infection or an uninfected control (not recorded which). CDR3: CASSSGGAGLSYEQYF. The CDR3 coding sequence is TGTGCCAGCAGTTCTGGCGGGGCAGGACTCTCCTACGAGCAGTACTTC.